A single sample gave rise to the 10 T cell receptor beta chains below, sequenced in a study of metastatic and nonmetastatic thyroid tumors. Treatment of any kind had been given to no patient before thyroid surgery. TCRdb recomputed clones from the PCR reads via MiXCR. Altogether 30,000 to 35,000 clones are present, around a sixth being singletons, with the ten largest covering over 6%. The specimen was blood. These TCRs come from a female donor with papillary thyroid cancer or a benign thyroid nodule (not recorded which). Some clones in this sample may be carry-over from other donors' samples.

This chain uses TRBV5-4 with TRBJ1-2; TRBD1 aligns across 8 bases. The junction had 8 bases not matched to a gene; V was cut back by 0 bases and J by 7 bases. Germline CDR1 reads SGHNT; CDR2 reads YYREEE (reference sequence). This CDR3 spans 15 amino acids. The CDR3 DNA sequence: TGTGCCAGCAGCTTGGTAGGGGAGGGGACAGGTGGCTACACCTTC. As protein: CASSLVGEGTGGYTF.

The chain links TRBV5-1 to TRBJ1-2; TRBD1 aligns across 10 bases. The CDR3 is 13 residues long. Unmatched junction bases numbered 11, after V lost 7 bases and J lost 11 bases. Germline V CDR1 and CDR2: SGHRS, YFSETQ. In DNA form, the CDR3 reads TGCGCCAGCTCCCCCGGGACAGGGGTTAGATACACCTTC. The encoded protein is CASSPGTGVRYTF.

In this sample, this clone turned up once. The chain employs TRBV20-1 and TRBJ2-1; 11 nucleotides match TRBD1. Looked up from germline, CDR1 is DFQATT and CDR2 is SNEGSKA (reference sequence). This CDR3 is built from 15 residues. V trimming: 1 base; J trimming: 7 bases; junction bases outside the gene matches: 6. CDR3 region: CSARVLGTGGNEQFF. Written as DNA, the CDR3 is TGCAGTGCTAGAGTCCTCGGGACAGGGGGGAATGAGCAGTTCTTC.

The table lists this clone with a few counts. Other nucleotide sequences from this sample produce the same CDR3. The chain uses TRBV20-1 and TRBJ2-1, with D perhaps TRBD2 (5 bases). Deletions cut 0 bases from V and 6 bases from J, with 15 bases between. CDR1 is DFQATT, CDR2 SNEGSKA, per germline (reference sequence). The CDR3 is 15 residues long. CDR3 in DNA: TGCAGTGCTAGAGATTGGGCGTGGGCGGGCAATGAGCAGTTCTTC. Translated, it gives CSARDWAWAGNEQFF.

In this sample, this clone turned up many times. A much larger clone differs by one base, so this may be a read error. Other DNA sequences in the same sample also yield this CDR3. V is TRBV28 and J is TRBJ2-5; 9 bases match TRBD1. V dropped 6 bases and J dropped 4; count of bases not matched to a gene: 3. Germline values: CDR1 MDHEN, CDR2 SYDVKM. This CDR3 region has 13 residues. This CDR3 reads CASRGQGIETQYF. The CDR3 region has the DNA TGTGCCAGCAGGGGACAGGGCATAGAGACCCAGTACTTC.

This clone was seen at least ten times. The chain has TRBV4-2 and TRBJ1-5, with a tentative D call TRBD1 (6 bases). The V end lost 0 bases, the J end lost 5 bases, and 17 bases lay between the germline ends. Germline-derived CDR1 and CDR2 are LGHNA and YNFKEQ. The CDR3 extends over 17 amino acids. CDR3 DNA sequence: TGTGCCAGCAGCCAAGATTGGGGGGGCTACGGCGATCAGCCCCAGCATTTT. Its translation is CASSQDWGGYGDQPQHF.

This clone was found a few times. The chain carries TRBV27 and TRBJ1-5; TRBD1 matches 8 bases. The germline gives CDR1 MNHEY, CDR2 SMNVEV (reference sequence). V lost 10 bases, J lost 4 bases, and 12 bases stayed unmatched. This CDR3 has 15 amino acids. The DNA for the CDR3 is TGTGCCACCAAAGGACGGACAGGGACGAATCAGCCCCAGCATTTT. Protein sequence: CATKGRTGTNQPQHF.

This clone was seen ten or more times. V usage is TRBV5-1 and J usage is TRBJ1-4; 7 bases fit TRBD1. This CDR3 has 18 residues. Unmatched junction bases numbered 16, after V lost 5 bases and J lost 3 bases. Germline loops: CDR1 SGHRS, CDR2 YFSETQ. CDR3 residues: CASSSFERGRRANEKLFF. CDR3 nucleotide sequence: TGCGCCAGCAGTTCCTTTGAGAGGGGGCGCCGGGCTAATGAAAAACTGTTTTTT.

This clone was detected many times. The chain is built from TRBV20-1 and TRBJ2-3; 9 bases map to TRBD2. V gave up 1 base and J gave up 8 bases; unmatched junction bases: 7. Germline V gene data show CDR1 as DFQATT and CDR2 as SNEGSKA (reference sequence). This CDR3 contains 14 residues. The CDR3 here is CSARGLSGSFTQYF. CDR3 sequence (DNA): TGCAGTGCTAGAGGGCTTAGCGGGAGTTTTACGCAGTATTTT.

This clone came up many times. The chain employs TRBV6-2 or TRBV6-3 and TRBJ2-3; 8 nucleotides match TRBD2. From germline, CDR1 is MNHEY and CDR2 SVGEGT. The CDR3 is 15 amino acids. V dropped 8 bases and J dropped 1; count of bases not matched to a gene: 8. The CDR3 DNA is TGTGCCAGCGGTGTTGGGCGGGAGGGCACAGATACGCAGTATTTT. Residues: CASGVGREGTDTQYF.